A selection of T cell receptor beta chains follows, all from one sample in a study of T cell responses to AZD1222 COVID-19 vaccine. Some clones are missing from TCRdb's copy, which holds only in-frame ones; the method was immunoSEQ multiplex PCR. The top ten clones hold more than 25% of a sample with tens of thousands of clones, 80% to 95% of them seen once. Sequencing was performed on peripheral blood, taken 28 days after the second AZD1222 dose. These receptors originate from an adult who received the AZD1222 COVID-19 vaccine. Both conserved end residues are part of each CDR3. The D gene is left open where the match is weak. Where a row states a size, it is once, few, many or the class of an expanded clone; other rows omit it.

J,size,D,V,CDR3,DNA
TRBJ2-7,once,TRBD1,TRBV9,CASSVTGTGSYEQYF,TGTGCCAGCAGCGTCACCGGGACAGGGTCCTACGAGCAGTACTTC
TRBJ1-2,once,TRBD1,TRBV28,CASSLRRRGPYGYTF,TGTGCCAGCAGCTTAAGACGCAGGGGGCCCTATGGCTACACCTTC
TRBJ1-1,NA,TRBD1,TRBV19,CASSRDRGPNTEAFF,TGTGCCAGTAGTAGAGACAGGGGCCCGAACACTGAAGCTTTCTTT
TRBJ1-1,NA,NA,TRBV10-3,CAISGARGTEAFF,TGTGCCATCAGCGGGGCCAGGGGAACTGAAGCTTTCTTT
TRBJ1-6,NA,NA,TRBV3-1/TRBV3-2,CASSPRAVAGTGNSPLHF,TGTGCCAGCAGCCCGCGGGCAGTTGCAGGGACGGGTAATTCACCCCTCCACTTT
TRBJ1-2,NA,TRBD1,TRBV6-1,CASSEGATGAEGYTF,TGTGCCAGCAGTGAAGGGGCGACAGGGGCGGAGGGCTACACCTTC
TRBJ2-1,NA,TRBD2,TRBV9,CASSQGTSSYNEQFF,TGTGCCAGCAGCCAGGGGACTAGCTCCTACAATGAGCAGTTCTTC
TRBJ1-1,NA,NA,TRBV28,CASTNPGQNTEAFF,TGTGCCAGCACCAATCCAGGGCAGAACACTGAAGCTTTCTTT
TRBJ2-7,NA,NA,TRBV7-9,CASSNRADEQYF,TGTGCCAGCAGCAACCGGGCAGACGAGCAGTACTTC
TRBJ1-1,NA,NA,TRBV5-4,CASSLRGGMNTEAFF,TGTGCCAGCAGCTTAAGGGGGGGTATGAACACTGAAGCTTTCTTT
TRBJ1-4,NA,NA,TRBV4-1,CASSQEGGPHNEKLFF,TGCGCCAGCAGCCAAGAGGGGGGGCCACATAATGAAAAACTGTTTTTT
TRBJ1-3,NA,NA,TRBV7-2,CASSSSYRGTVSGNTIYF,TGTGCCAGCAGCTCCTCTTATCGCGGGACGGTCTCTGGAAACACCATATATTTT
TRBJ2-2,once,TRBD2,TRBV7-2,CASSPFSGRSDTGELFF,TGTGCCAGCAGCCCCTTTAGCGGGAGGTCGGACACCGGGGAGCTGTTTTTT
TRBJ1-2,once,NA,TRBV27,CASSLYGSGGANYGYTF,TGTGCCAGCAGTTTATATGGTTCGGGCGGAGCTAACTATGGCTACACCTTC
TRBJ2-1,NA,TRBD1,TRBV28,CASSRPGQGTGPFF,TGTGCCAGCAGCCGGCCGGGACAGGGAACTGGACCGTTCTTC
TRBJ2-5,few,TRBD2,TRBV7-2,CASSLVLGLAGETQYF,TGTGCCAGCAGCTTAGTACTAGGGCTAGCGGGAGAGACCCAGTACTTC
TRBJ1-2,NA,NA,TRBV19,CASSILGVGYGYTF,TGTGCCAGTAGTATCCTGGGGGTCGGCTATGGCTACACCTTC
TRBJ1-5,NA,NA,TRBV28,CASRSGWQPQHF,TGTGCCAGCAGGAGCGGGTGGCAGCCCCAGCATTTT
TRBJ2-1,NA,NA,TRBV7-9,CASSLADGKYNEQFF,TGTGCCAGCAGCTTAGCGGACGGTAAATACAATGAGCAGTTCTTC
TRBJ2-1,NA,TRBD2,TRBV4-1,CASSQVRSGRQFF,TGCGCCAGCAGCCAAGTCCGCAGCGGGAGGCAGTTCTTC
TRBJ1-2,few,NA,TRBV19,CASTPDRLNYGYTF,TGTGCCAGTACCCCAGACAGGCTTAACTATGGCTACACCTTC
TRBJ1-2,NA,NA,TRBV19,CASSRAVDGYTF,TGTGCCAGTAGTAGAGCAGTTGATGGCTACACCTTC
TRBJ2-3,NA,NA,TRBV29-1,CSVELADTQYF,TGCAGCGTTGAACTAGCGGATACGCAGTATTTT
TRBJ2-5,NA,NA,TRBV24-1,CATSDLAGGETQYF,TGTGCCACCAGTGATTTGGCAGGAGGGGAGACCCAGTACTTC
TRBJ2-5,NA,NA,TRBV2,CASSGRGQETQYF,TGTGCCAGCAGTGGGCGGGGTCAAGAGACCCAGTACTTC
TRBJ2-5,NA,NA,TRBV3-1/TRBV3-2,CASSQAVFQGSQETQYF,TGTGCCAGCAGCCAAGCGGTTTTCCAGGGATCCCAAGAGACCCAGTACTTC
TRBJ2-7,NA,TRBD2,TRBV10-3,CAISPGTERLAAAYEQYF,TGTGCCATCAGCCCCGGGACAGAGAGACTAGCGGCTGCCTACGAGCAGTACTTC
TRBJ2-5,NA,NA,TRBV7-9,CASSRERWGNQETQYF,TGTGCCAGCAGCCGCGAGAGATGGGGAAACCAAGAGACCCAGTACTTC
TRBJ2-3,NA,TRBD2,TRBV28,CASSGGLAGSTDTQYF,TGTGCCAGCAGTGGGGGACTAGCGGGGAGCACAGATACGCAGTATTTT
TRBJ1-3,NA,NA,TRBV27,CASSLVAGNTIYF,TGTGCCAGCAGTTTAGTGGCTGGAAACACCATATATTTT
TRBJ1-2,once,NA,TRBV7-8,CASSSRTDQTKIYGYTF,TGTGCCAGCAGCTCTCGGACAGACCAAACGAAAATCTATGGCTACACCTTC
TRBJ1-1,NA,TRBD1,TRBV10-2,CASRYGQGGTEAFF,TGCGCCAGCAGATACGGACAGGGCGGCACTGAAGCTTTCTTT
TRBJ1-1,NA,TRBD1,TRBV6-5,CASGQGGVIEAFF,TGTGCCAGCGGACAGGGGGGGGTAATTGAAGCTTTCTTT
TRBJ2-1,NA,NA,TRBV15,CATSREGLAPNNEQFF,TGTGCCACCAGCAGAGAAGGGCTAGCGCCAAACAATGAGCAGTTCTTC
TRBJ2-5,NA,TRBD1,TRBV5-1,CASSRQGEETQYF,TGCGCCAGCAGCCGACAGGGGGAAGAGACCCAGTACTTC
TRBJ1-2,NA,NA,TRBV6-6,CAIGPSNYGYTF,TGTGCCATCGGACCGAGCAACTATGGCTACACCTTC
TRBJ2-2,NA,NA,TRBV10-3,CAIKPGTSTGELFF,TGTGCCATCAAACCCGGGACATCTACCGGGGAGCTGTTTTTT
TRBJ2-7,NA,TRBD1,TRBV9,CASSFTGTGRYEQYF,TGTGCCAGCAGCTTCACCGGGACAGGGCGTTACGAGCAGTACTTC
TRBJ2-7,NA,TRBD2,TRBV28,CASSSEGRVMYF,TGTGCCAGCAGTTCCGAAGGGAGGGTAATGTACTTC
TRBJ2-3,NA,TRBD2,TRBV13,CASSLGPGGGSDTQYF,TGTGCCAGCAGCTTAGGACCGGGAGGAGGCTCAGATACGCAGTATTTT
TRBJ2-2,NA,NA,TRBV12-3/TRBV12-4,CASSTGFTGELFF,TGTGCCAGCAGTACAGGATTCACCGGGGAGCTGTTTTTT
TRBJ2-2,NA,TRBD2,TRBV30,CAWSWTRNTGELFF,TGTGCCTGGAGTTGGACTAGGAACACCGGGGAGCTGTTTTTT
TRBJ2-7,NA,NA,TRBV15,CATSREGFGGEQYF,TGTGCCACCAGCAGAGAAGGGTTTGGGGGCGAGCAGTACTTC
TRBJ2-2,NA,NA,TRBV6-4,CASSLAQTGELFF,TGTGCCAGCAGCCTAGCCCAGACCGGGGAGCTGTTTTTT
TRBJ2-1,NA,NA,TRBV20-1,CSLYRNEQFF,TGCAGTCTCTATCGCAATGAGCAGTTCTTC
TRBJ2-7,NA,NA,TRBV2,CASSDGGPSYEQYF,TGTGCCAGCAGTGATGGGGGGCCCTCCTACGAGCAGTACTTC
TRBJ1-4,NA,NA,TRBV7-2,CASSRTGTNEKLFF,TGTGCCAGCAGCCGGACTGGGACTAATGAAAAACTGTTTTTT